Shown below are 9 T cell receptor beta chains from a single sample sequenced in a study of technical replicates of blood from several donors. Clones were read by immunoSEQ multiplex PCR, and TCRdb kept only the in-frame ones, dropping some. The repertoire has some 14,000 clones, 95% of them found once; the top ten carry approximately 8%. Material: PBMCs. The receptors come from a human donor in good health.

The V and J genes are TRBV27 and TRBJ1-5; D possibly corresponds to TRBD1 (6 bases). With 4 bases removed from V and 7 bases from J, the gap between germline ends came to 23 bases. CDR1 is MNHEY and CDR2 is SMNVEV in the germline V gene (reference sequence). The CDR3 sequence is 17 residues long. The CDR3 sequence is CASSSTAGGGPRQPQHF. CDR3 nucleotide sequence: TGTGCCAGCAGTTCCACGGCTGGGGGGGGGCCTAGGCAGCCCCAGCATTTT.

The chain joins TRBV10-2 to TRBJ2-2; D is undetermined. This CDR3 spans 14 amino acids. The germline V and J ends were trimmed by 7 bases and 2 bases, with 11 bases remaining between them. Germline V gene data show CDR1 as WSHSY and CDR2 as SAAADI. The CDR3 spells CASTGQRNTGELFF. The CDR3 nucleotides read TGCGCCAGCACTGGGCAGAGAAACACCGGGGAGCTGTTTTTT.

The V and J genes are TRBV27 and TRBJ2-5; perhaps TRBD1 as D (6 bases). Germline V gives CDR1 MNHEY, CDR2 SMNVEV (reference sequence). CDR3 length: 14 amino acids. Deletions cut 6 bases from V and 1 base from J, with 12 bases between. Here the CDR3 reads CASSLQGPQETQYF. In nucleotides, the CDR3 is TGTGCCAGCAGCTTACAGGGCCCCCAAGAGACCCAGTACTTC.

The CDR3 DNA reads TGTGCCAGCAGCTATGACAGGGGGGCAGCCAAAAACATTCAGTACTTC. As protein: CASSYDRGAAKNIQYF. V usage is TRBV5-6 and J usage is TRBJ2-4, with TRBD1 identical over 9 bases. Germline lookup yields CDR1 SGHDT and CDR2 YYEEEE. The J segment lost 0 bases and the V segment lost 3 bases, leaving 4 bases of the junction unmatched. The CDR3 is made up of 16 amino acids. The full variable domain, its missing parts supplied by reference TRBV5-6 and TRBJ2-4, is DAGVTQSPTHLIKTRGQQVTLRCSPKSGHDTVSWYQQALGQGPQFIFQYYEEEERQRGNFPDRFSGHQFPNYSSELNVNALLLGDSALYLCASSYDRGAAKNIQYFGAGTRLSVL.

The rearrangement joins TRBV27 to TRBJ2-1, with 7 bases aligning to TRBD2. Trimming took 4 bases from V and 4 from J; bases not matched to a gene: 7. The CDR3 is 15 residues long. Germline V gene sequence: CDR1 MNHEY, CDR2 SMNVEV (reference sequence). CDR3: CASSSTGGGYNEQFF. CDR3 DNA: TGTGCCAGCAGTTCCACCGGGGGAGGGTACAATGAGCAGTTCTTC.

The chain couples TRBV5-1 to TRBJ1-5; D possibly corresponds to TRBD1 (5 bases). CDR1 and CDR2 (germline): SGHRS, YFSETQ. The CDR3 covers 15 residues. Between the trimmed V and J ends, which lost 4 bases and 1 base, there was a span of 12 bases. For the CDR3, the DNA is TGCGCCAGCAGCCCCCAGGGAACAAGCAATCAGCCCCAGCATTTT. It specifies CASSPQGTSNQPQHF.

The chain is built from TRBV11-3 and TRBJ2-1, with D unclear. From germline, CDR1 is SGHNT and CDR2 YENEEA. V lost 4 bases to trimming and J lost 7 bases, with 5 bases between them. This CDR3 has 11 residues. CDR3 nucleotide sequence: TGTGCCAGCAGCTCCACAAATGAGCAGTTCTTC. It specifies CASSSTNEQFF.

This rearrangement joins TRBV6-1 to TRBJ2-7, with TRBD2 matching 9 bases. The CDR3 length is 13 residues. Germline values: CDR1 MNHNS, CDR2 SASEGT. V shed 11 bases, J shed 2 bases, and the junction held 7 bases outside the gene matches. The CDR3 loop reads CAVRLAATYEQYF. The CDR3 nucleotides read TGTGCCGTACGACTAGCGGCTACCTACGAGCAGTACTTC.

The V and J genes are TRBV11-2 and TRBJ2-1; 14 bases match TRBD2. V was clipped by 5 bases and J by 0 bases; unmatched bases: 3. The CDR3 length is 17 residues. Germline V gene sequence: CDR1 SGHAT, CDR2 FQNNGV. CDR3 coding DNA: TGTGCCAGCAGCCACGGACTAGCGGGAGGCTCCTACAATGAGCAGTTCTTC. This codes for CASSHGLAGGSYNEQFF. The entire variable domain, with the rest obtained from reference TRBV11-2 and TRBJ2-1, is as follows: EAGVAQSPRYKIIEKRQSVAFWCNPISGHATLYWYQQILGQGPKLLIQFQNNGVVDDSQLPKDRFSAERLKGVDSTLKIQPAKLEDSAVYLCASSHGLAGGSYNEQFFGPGTRLTVL.